The clone carrying this T cell receptor (beta chain) came up once. These data are taken from a study of shared clonotypes between healthy human individuals. This CDR3 has 15 amino acids. Germline V CDR1 and CDR2: MRHNA, SNTAGT. The trim removed 9 bases at V and 11 bases at J, leaving 18 bases unmatched. Clones were read by immunoSEQ multiplex PCR, and TCRdb kept only the in-frame ones, dropping some. The sample holds a few million clones, 95% seen once. The sequence was obtained from a man in his late teens or twenties in good health. Sequenced: naive CD4+ T cells sorted from blood. Regarding subset: CD45RA+ positively selected. The chain joins TRBV6-4 to TRBJ2-1; TRBD2 matches 8 bases. The CDR3 reads CARRGREEELIQQFF. The CDR3 DNA is TGTGCCAGGAGAGGGCGGGAGGAGGAGCTTATCCAGCAGTTCTTC.